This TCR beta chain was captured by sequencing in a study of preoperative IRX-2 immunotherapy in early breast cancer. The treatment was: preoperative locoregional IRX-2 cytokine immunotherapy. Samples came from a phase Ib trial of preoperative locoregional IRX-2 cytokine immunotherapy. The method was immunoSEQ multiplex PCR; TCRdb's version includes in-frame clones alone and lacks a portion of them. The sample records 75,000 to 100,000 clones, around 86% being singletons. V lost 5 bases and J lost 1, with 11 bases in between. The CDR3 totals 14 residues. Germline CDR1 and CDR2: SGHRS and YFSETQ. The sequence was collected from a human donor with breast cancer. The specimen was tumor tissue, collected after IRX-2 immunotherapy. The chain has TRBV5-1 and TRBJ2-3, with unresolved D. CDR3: CASSSRWGTDTQYF. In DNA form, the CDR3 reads TGCGCCAGCAGTTCCCGGTGGGGCACAGATACGCAGTATTTT. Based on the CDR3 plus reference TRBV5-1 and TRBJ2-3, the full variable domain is KAGVTQTPRYLIKTRGQQVTLSCSPISGHRSVSWYQQTPGQGLQFLFEYFSETQRNKGNFPGRFSGRQFSNSRSEMNVSTLELGDSALYLCASSSRWGTDTQYFGPGTRLTVL.